Below, 2 T cell receptor beta chains from the same sample are listed, as sequenced in a study of blood T cells in healthy people across ages. The use of a sample-barcoded 5' primer and a J-beta primer mix characterized a second PCR of roughly 6 to 11 cycles. TCRdb processed the 5' RACE reads anew with MiXCR; each CDR3 protein has one entry. The table lists nearly 1 million distinct CDR3 sequences, roughly 50% of them singletons, with about a fifth in the top ten. Sequencing was performed on blood. These TCRs come from a woman between 55 and 75 years old in good health.

V usage is TRBV4-1 and J usage is TRBJ2-7; unclear D gene. The V gene's germline CDR1 is MGHRA and CDR2 YSYEKL. V lost 1 base and J 0 bases, leaving 10 bases between the germline ends. The CDR3 runs to 15 residues. CDR3 DNA sequence: TGCGCCAGCAGCCAAGTAGGCAGAAGCTCCTACGAGCAGTACTTC. Translation: CASSQVGRSSYEQYF.

The chain couples TRBV6-7 to TRBJ2-3, with 9 bases identical to TRBD2. TRBV6-7 is filed as an ORF, its function uncertain. V gave up 8 bases and J gave up 6 bases; unmatched junction bases: 9. CDR3 length: 14 amino acids. CDR3 sequence reads: CASLISGSKDTQYF. In DNA, the CDR3 is TGTGCCAGCCTCATTAGCGGGAGCAAGGATACGCAGTATTTT.